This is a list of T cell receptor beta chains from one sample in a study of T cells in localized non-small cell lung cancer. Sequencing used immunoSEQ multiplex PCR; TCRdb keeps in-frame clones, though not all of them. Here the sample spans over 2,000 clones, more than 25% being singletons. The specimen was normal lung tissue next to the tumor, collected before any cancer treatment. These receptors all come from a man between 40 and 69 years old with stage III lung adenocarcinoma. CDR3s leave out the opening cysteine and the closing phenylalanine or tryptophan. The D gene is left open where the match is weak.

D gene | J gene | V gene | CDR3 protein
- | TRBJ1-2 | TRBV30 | AWTSSSYGYT
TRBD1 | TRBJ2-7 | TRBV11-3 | ASSPRAGQEPSYEQY
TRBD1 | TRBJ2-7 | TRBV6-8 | ASIGQGGEQY
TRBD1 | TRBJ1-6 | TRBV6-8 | ASSWTGILDSPLH
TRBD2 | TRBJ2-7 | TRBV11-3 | ASSWGGAGTYEQY
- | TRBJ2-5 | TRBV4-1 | ASSQERGTETQY
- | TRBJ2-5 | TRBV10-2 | ASSDPGTETQY
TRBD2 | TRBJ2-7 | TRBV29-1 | SVETSSADEQY
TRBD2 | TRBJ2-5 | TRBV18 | ASSPRTTSGVPEY
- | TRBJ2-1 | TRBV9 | ASRSIRDEQF
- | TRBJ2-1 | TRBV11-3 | ASSLDRNQYNEQF
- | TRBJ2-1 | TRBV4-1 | ASSQNLGGAYEQF
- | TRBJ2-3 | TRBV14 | ASSPIGGNTDTQY
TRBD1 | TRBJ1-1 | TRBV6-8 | ASSWSGGNTEAF
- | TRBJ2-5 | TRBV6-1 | ASSEGSRREETQY
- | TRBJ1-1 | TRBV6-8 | ASSYSGRADTEAF
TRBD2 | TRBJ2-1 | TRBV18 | ASSPDRASGRWVDNEQF